These 5 T cell receptor beta chains were sequenced from one sample in a study of T cell responses to AZD1222 COVID-19 vaccine. TCRdb keeps only in-frame clones here, not all; method: immunoSEQ multiplex PCR. The sample yields about 120,000 clones, 92% seen once. Sequencing was performed on peripheral blood, taken on day 0 of AZD1222 vaccination. These receptors came from an adult in good health.

The CDR3 loop reads CASSPTRNTGELFF. The CDR3 nucleotides read TGTGCCAGCTCACCAACTCGGAACACCGGGGAGCTGTTTTTT. V is TRBV18 and J is TRBJ2-2; D gene ambiguous. This CDR3 contains 14 residues. Germline-derived CDR1 and CDR2 are KGHSH and LQKENI. Trimming removed 2 bases at V and 1 base at J, with 5 bases between.

V usage is TRBV10-3 and J usage is TRBJ2-6, with 9 bases identical to TRBD1. The CDR3 covers 16 residues. CDR1 is ENHRY and CDR2 is SYGVKD in the germline V gene. J lost 4 bases, V lost 3 bases, and 4 bases had no gene match. CDR3 region: CAISDRTGDGANVLTF. The CDR3 bases are TGTGCCATCAGTGATCGGACAGGGGACGGGGCCAACGTCCTGACTTTC.

The rearrangement joins TRBV19 to TRBJ1-2; D gene ambiguous. V lost 5 bases and J 0 bases, leaving 10 bases between the germline ends. This CDR3 comprises 14 residues. Germline CDR1 and CDR2: LNHDA and SQIVND (reference sequence). For the CDR3, the DNA is TGTGCCAGTAGTGTAGCGCCTTCTAACTATGGCTACACCTTC. Translated, it gives CASSVAPSNYGYTF. Variable domain in full (rest from reference TRBV19 and TRBJ1-2): DGGITQSPKYLFRKEGQNVTLSCEQNLNHDAMYWYRQDPGQGLRLIYYSQIVNDFQKGDIAEGYSVSREKKESFPLTVTSAQKNPTAFYLCASSVAPSNYGYTFGSGTRLTVV.

CDR3 in DNA: TGCGCCAGCAGCTTTACAGGGGTGACGAACACTGAAGCTTTCTTT. Encoded protein: CASSFTGVTNTEAFF. The chain joins TRBV5-1 to TRBJ1-1; 7 bases align to TRBD1. From germline, CDR1 is SGHRS and CDR2 YFSETQ. The junction had 5 bases not matched to a gene; V was cut back by 2 bases and J by 1 base. The CDR3 sequence is 15 residues long. The full variable domain, with the rest looked up from reference TRBV5-1 and TRBJ1-1, is KAGVTQTPRYLIKTRGQQVTLSCSPISGHRSVSWYQQTPGQGLQFLFEYFSETQRNKGNFPGRFSGRQFSNSRSEMNVSTLELGDSALYLCASSFTGVTNTEAFFGQGTRLTVV.

The chain has TRBV10-3 and TRBJ1-5; no firm D call. V dropped 5 bases and J dropped 7 bases, with 15 bases sitting between them. CDR3 length equals 14 residues. Germline V lookup: CDR1 ENHRY, CDR2 SYGVKD. The CDR3 spells CAISPSGEAQPQHF. The CDR3 nucleotides are TGTGCCATCAGTCCCTCCGGGGAGGCCCAGCCCCAGCATTTT.